The clone carrying this T cell receptor beta chain was seen only once. The data were obtained in a study of blood T cell repertoires in COVID-19. Turning to the study itself: PBMCs, B-cell-depleted T cells, or T cells were the source of the cDNA or gDNA that made up the material.

This CDR3 is built from 14 residues. V was trimmed by 6 bases and J by 10 bases, leaving 21 bases between them. The germline V gene encodes CDR1 ENHRY and CDR2 SYGVKD. Measured with immunoSEQ multiplex PCR; TCRdb has only the in-frame clones, and not every one. Here the sample spans a few hundred thousand clones, roughly 90% being singletons. Cohorts were based on clinical histories the participants reported. The TCR was taken from a young man who had been exposed to COVID-19. This chain joins TRBV10-3 and TRBJ1-2; a weak D match, TRBD1 (5 bases). Sequenced input: PBMCs or T cells enriched from blood (not recorded which). The CDR3 nucleotides are TGTGCCATCAGGATCCAGGGCAGAGCTTTAGACTACACCTTC. Its protein product is CAIRIQGRALDYTF.